This T cell receptor (beta chain) emerged from a study of blood T cell repertoires in COVID-19. On the study more broadly: Acute and convalescent COVID-19 samples came from the United States, Italy and Spain. T cells, B-cell-depleted T cells, or PBMCs supplied cDNA or gDNA.

This clone was seen once. Patients from Seattle were sampled longitudinally, starting during active infection. This CDR3 comprises 14 residues. Germline V gene lookup returns CDR1 SNHLY and CDR2 FYNNEI. J lost 5 bases, V lost 7 bases, and 5 bases had no gene match. Study processing details: Amplified reference gene primers provided the basis for estimating nucleated cell counts. The method was immunoSEQ multiplex PCR; TCRdb's version includes in-frame clones alone and lacks a portion of them. V, J and clone size reflect that table, while D and trimming were determined from the DNA. The profile shows about 310,000 clones, 85% to 90% of them singletons.

The chain carries TRBV2 and TRBJ2-2; 9 nucleotides match TRBD2. The TCR sequence derives from a woman aged 40 to 50 with COVID-19, enrolled during active disease. Sequenced input: peripheral blood. The CDR3 loop reads CASKAGGNTGELFF. CDR3 bases: TGTGCCAGCAAAGCGGGGGGTAATACCGGGGAGCTGTTTTTT.